One sample yielded the 30 T cell receptor beta chains listed below, sequenced in a study of shared clonotypes between healthy human individuals. Clones were sequenced by immunoSEQ multiplex PCR, and TCRdb holds only the in-frame ones, with some missing. In the table there are 2 million or so clones, roughly 95% of which are singletons. Sequencing used naive CD4+ T cells sorted from blood. Documented subset: CD45RA+ positively selected. These receptors all stem from a man between 18 and 35 years old in good health.

As regards this clone: This sample also contains other DNA sequences that code for the same CDR3. V and J are TRBV10-3 and TRBJ2-2; D not certain. From germline, CDR1 is ENHRY and CDR2 SYGVKD. V was pared by 3 bases and J by 5 bases, with 4 bases between. This CDR3 is built from 12 residues. CDR3: CAISEGTGELFF. The DNA of the CDR3 is TGTGCCATCAGTGAAGGAACCGGGGAGCTGTTTTTT.

The chain uses TRBV30 and TRBJ2-7; 8 bases agree with TRBD1. In germline, CDR1 is GTSNPN, CDR2 SVGIG (reference sequence). The CDR3 has 13 amino acids. Trimming took 4 bases from V and 2 from J; bases not matched to a gene: 4. In nucleotides, the CDR3 is TGTGCCTGGACCGCGGACAGGGCCTACGAGCAGTACTTC. This translates into CAWTADRAYEQYF.

The chain joins TRBV28 to TRBJ2-7, with D perhaps matching TRBD1 or TRBD2 (6 bases each). In germline, CDR1 is MDHEN, CDR2 SYDVKM. The CDR3 runs to 15 residues. Trimming cost V 6 bases and J 1 base, with 16 bases left between them. The CDR3 coding sequence is TGTGCCAGCAGCTTCCGGAGGGGGGTTTCCTACGAGCAGTACTTC. Protein: CASSFRRGVSYEQYF. The variable domain in full, with the rest retrieved from reference TRBV28 and TRBJ2-7, is DVKVTQSSRYLVKRTGEKVFLECVQDMDHENMFWYRQDPGLGLRLIYFSYDVKMKEKGDIPEGYSVSREKKERFSLILESASTNQTSMYLCASSFRRGVSYEQYFGPGTRLTVT.

A note on this clone: In the same sample, other DNA sequences code for this CDR3. The rearrangement joins TRBV5-4 to TRBJ1-1, with unresolved D. V was shortened by 1 base and J by 5 bases, with 6 bases between the two germline ends. Per the germline V gene, CDR1 is SGHNT and CDR2 is YYREEE (reference sequence). The CDR3 length is 12 residues. The CDR3 loop is CASSLPGTEAFF. For the CDR3, the DNA is TGTGCCAGCAGCTTGCCGGGGACTGAAGCTTTCTTT.

This chain uses TRBV28 with TRBJ1-4; D is unclear. In germline, CDR1 is MDHEN, CDR2 SYDVKM. The ends were cut back, 2 bases at V and 5 bases at J, with 9 bases in the middle. This CDR3 contains 14 residues. CDR3 DNA: TGTGCCAGCAGTTTAACTCAAGGGAATGAAAAACTGTTTTTT. Protein: CASSLTQGNEKLFF. The whole variable domain, remainder taken from reference TRBV28 and TRBJ1-4, is DVKVTQSSRYLVKRTGEKVFLECVQDMDHENMFWYRQDPGLGLRLIYFSYDVKMKEKGDIPEGYSVSREKKERFSLILESASTNQTSMYLCASSLTQGNEKLFFGSGTQLSVL.

The V call is TRBV7-6, the J call TRBJ2-3; 9 nucleotides align to TRBD2. CDR1 SGHVS and CDR2 FNYEAQ come from the germline V gene. Trimming removed 5 bases from V and 6 bases from J; junction bases left unmatched: 9. This CDR3 is 15 amino acids long. The CDR3 DNA sequence: TGTGCCAGCAGCCCCGGGACTAGCCACGGGGATACGCAGTATTTT. Translated, it gives CASSPGTSHGDTQYF.

This clone came up once. The V and J genes are TRBV15 and TRBJ1-1, with 7 bases lining up with TRBD1. This CDR3 spans 16 amino acids. From germline, CDR1 is LNHNV and CDR2 YYDKDF (reference sequence). J lost 0 bases, V lost 5 bases, and 9 bases had no gene match. In nucleotides, the CDR3 is TGTGCCACCAGCCCCGCAGGGGGTCCTGTGAACACTGAAGCTTTCTTT. This gives the protein CATSPAGGPVNTEAFF.

This chain uses TRBV27 with TRBJ2-3, with 9 bases fitting TRBD1. The ends lost 6 bases at V and 8 bases at J; junction bases unmatched: 9. The germline V gene encodes CDR1 MNHEY and CDR2 SMNVEV (reference sequence). This CDR3 region has 14 residues. In DNA, the CDR3 is TGTGCCAGCAGCCGGGACAGGGCTGGCCTTACGCAGTATTTT. It translates to CASSRDRAGLTQYF.

The CDR3 spells CASSSPGLVSNEQFF. In nucleotides, the CDR3 is TGTGCCAGCAGTTCACCCGGATTGGTAAGCAATGAGCAGTTCTTC. The chain combines TRBV6-5 with TRBJ2-1; D is unclear. Germline assignment: CDR1 MNHEY and CDR2 SVGAGI. V was clipped by 4 bases and J by 6 bases, with 16 bases between them. The CDR3 sequence is 15 residues long.

This chain joins TRBV12-5 and TRBJ2-3, with 7 bases that match TRBD1. The ends lost 0 bases at V and 2 bases at J; junction bases unmatched: 5. The germline gives CDR1 LGHNT, CDR2 FRNRAP. The CDR3 is made up of 16 amino acids. The CDR3 is CASGLVLGQDTDTQYF. The CDR3 nucleotides read TGTGCTAGTGGTTTGGTACTCGGACAGGACACAGATACGCAGTATTTT.

V is TRBV19 and J is TRBJ2-7; D is undetermined. CDR1 is LNHDA and CDR2 is SQIVND in the germline V gene (reference sequence). CDR3 length: 15 amino acids. V dropped 1 base and J dropped 0 bases, with 10 bases sitting between them. For the CDR3, the DNA is TGTGCCAGTAGTATAGGACGTGGTCCCTCCTACGAGCAGTACTTC. This gives the protein CASSIGRGPSYEQYF.

The chain has TRBV5-6 and TRBJ2-5; a weak D match, TRBD1 (5 bases). Per the germline V gene, CDR1 is SGHDT and CDR2 is YYEEEE. There are 15 residues in the CDR3. With 4 bases removed from V and 5 bases from J, the gap between germline ends came to 18 bases. The CDR3 DNA reads TGTGCCAGCAGCCCAAAATGGTGGACACGGGAGACCCAGTACTTC. It translates to CASSPKWWTRETQYF.

A remark on this clone: This specimen includes other DNA sequences encoding the same CDR3. The chain carries TRBV18 and TRBJ1-5; D ambiguous. CDR3 length: 14 amino acids. Per the germline V gene, CDR1 is KGHSH and CDR2 is LQKENI. Trimming took off 3 bases at V and 0 bases at J, with 6 bases between the two ends. The CDR3 nucleotides are TGTGCCAGCTCACCGGGTTTTAGCAATCAGCCCCAGCATTTT. Translated: CASSPGFSNQPQHF.

This chain links TRBV7-9 with TRBJ1-1; no reliable D call. Germline CDR1 is SEHNR and CDR2 is FQNEAQ (reference sequence). Trimming took 4 bases from V and 0 from J, leaving 6 bases between them. This CDR3 has 13 amino acids. CDR3 bases: TGTGCCAGCAGCTATCAGGTGAACACTGAAGCTTTCTTT. Amino acids: CASSYQVNTEAFF.

The chain uses TRBV7-2 and TRBJ1-2; D gene ambiguous. Looked up from germline, CDR1 is SGHTA and CDR2 is FQGNSA. The V end lost 2 bases, the J end lost 5 bases, and 18 bases lay between the germline ends. This CDR3 contains 16 residues. The DNA for the CDR3 is TGTGCCAGCAGCTTACCACGAGCCCCCCCTACGTATGGCTACACCTTC. Translating it yields CASSLPRAPPTYGYTF.

This chain connects TRBV10-2 to TRBJ2-5, with D perhaps TRBD2 (5 bases). Trimming took 6 bases from V and 2 from J, leaving 13 bases between them. Germline CDR1 and CDR2: WSHSY and SAAADI. There are 14 residues in the CDR3. The chain's CDR3 is CASRRATTQETQYF. The CDR3 DNA is TGCGCCAGCAGGAGGGCCACAACTCAAGAGACCCAGTACTTC.

The chain couples TRBV10-3 to TRBJ2-7; TRBD1 matches 7 bases. Germline values: CDR1 ENHRY, CDR2 SYGVKD. The CDR3 extends over 14 amino acids. V gave up 4 bases and J gave up 2 bases; unmatched junction bases: 5. The CDR3 is CAISGQQGTYEQYF. CDR3 nucleotide sequence: TGTGCCATCAGTGGGCAACAGGGGACCTACGAGCAGTACTTC.

V is TRBV5-4 and J is TRBJ2-2; 16 positions agree with TRBD2. The CDR3 is 17 residues long. Germline-derived CDR1 and CDR2 are SGHNT and YYREEE (reference sequence). V shed 4 bases, J shed 4 bases, and the junction held 4 bases outside the gene matches. The CDR3 DNA reads TGTGCCAGCAGCCGGGGACTAGCGGGAGGGGGCACCGGGGAGCTGTTTTTT. Translated: CASSRGLAGGGTGELFF.

The chain joins TRBV30 to TRBJ1-2; D is perhaps TRBD1 (5 bases). The CDR3 runs 13 residues. CDR1 and CDR2 from the germline V gene are GTSNPN and SVGIG (reference sequence). The V end lost 3 bases, the J end lost 6 bases, and 14 bases lay between the germline ends. DNA of the CDR3: TGTGCCTGGAGCACACAGGTTGGCGATGGCTACACCTTC. It encodes CAWSTQVGDGYTF.

This chain joins TRBV27 and TRBJ2-7; 7 bases match TRBD1. Germline trimming cut 1 base from V and 4 bases from J; bases unmatched to any gene: 16. The CDR3 totals 18 residues. CDR1 is MNHEY, CDR2 SMNVEV, per germline (reference sequence). CDR3 in amino acids: CASSLFPHRGSLPYEQYF. The CDR3 DNA sequence: TGTGCCAGCAGTTTATTTCCCCACAGGGGCAGCTTGCCTTACGAGCAGTACTTC.

Worth noting for this clone: The identical CDR3 is also encoded by other nucleotide sequences in the sample. The chain has TRBV11-3 and TRBJ2-5; no clear D gene. CDR1 and CDR2 from the germline V gene are SGHNT and YENEEA. Trimming shortened V by 1 base and J by 4 bases, and 7 bases separated the two germline ends. This CDR3 is built from 13 residues. CDR3 region: CASSLGLLETQYF. The CDR3, as DNA: TGTGCCAGCAGCTTAGGGTTACTAGAGACCCAGTACTTC.

The V and J genes are TRBV7-2 and TRBJ2-1; D remains unclear. V gave up 5 bases and J gave up 4 bases, with 15 bases separating them. The germline V gene encodes CDR1 SGHTA and CDR2 FQGNSA. CDR3 length: 15 amino acids. CDR3 in DNA: TGTGCCAGCAGCCCTCCACCCGTGGGGTACAATGAGCAGTTCTTC. As protein: CASSPPPVGYNEQFF.

The chain carries TRBV7-2 and TRBJ1-6; TRBD1 might be the D (5 bases). The CDR3 loop spans 15 amino acids. Per germline, CDR1 SGHTA and CDR2 FQGNSA. Trimming cost V 5 bases and J 5 bases, with 13 bases left between them. CDR3 region: CASSGRQSNNSPLHF. CDR3 nucleotides: TGTGCCAGCAGCGGACGACAGTCCAATAATTCACCCCTCCACTTT.

This clone was seen repeatedly, ten times or more. The rearrangement uses TRBV1 and TRBJ1-4; the table gives TRBD1 as D, unverified against the DNA. TRBV1 represents a pseudogene. CDR3 length: 17 residues. CDR3: CTSSHHVRDRGHGKLFF. CDR3 DNA: TGCACCAGCAGCCACCACGTAAGGGACAGGGGGCACGGAAAACTGTTTTTT.

The genes are TRBV7-2 and TRBJ2-5; 8 bases fit TRBD1. The V gene end was trimmed by 10 bases and the J gene end by 4 bases; junction bases not matched to a gene: 5. The CDR3 has 12 residues. Germline CDR1 reads SGHTA; CDR2 reads FQGNSA. DNA for the CDR3: TGTGCCACGGCAACAGGGGGAGAGACCCAGTACTTC. Protein sequence: CATATGGETQYF.

J is TRBJ2-2 and V is TRBV7-2, with D possibly matching TRBD1 (5 bases). With 7 bases removed from V and 7 bases from J, the gap between germline ends came to 16 bases. Germline V CDR1 and CDR2: SGHTA, FQGNSA. The CDR3 length is 14 residues. The CDR3 nucleotides are TGTGCCAGCACCCCCAGGGTTAACTTCGGGGAGCTGTTTTTT. Translation: CASTPRVNFGELFF.

This clone came up once. This sequence joins TRBV4-3 and TRBJ2-2; 9 bases align to TRBD1. The CDR3 extends over 17 amino acids. Germline CDR1 and CDR2: LGHNA and YSLEER. The J segment lost 7 bases and the V segment lost 4 bases, leaving 13 bases of the junction unmatched. The CDR3, as DNA: TGCGCCAGCAGCCGGTTAACAGGGGGCTTAGGTAACGGGGAGCTGTTTTTT. This translates into CASSRLTGGLGNGELFF.

V usage is TRBV25-1 and J usage is TRBJ2-2, with 9 bases fitting TRBD2. This CDR3 region has 13 residues. Unmatched junction bases numbered 2, after V lost 6 bases and J lost 6 bases. Germline CDR1 reads MGHDK; CDR2 reads SYGVNS. The CDR3 is CASSPSGAGELFF. CDR3 DNA: TGTGCCAGCAGCCCTAGCGGGGCCGGGGAGCTGTTTTTT.

The chain couples TRBV28 to TRBJ1-1; unclear D gene. V lost 6 bases and J lost 8, with 10 bases in between. The germline V gene has CDR1 MDHEN and CDR2 SYDVKM. There are 11 residues in the CDR3. The CDR3 DNA sequence: TGTGCCAGCAGCTCAAACAGAGAAGCTTTCTTT. Translating it yields CASSSNREAFF.

Only one count was recorded for this clone. The J gene is TRBJ2-1, the V gene TRBV6-5; D is possibly TRBD2 (6 bases). Germline V CDR1 and CDR2: MNHEY, SVGAGI. The CDR3 consists of 14 residues. V dropped 6 bases and J dropped 9 bases, with 18 bases sitting between them. DNA for the CDR3: TGTGCCAGCAGGCGGACGGGGGAGGCTGCTGAGCAGTTCTTC. Amino acids: CASRRTGEAAEQFF.